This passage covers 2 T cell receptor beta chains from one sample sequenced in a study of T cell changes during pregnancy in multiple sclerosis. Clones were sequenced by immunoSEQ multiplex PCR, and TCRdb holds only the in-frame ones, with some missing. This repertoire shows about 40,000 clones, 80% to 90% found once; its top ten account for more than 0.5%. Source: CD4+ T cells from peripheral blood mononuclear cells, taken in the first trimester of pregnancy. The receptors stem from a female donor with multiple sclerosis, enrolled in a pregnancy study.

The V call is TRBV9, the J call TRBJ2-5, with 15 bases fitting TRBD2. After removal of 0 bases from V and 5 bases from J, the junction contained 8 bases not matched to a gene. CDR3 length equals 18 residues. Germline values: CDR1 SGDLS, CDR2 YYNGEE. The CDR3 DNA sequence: TGTGCCAGCAGCGTAGGGGGACCGGGACTAGCGGGGGGTGAGACCCAGTACTTC. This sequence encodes CASSVGGPGLAGGETQYF.

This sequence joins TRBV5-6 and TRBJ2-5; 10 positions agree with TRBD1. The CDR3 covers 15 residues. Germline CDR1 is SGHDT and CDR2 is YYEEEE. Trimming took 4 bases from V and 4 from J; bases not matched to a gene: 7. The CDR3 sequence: CASSRQGALIETQYF. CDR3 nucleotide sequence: TGTGCCAGCAGCCGACAGGGGGCTCTGATAGAGACCCAGTACTTC. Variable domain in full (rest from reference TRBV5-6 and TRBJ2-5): DAGVTQSPTHLIKTRGQQVTLRCSPKSGHDTVSWYQQALGQGPQFIFQYYEEEERQRGNFPDRFSGHQFPNYSSELNVNALLLGDSALYLCASSRQGALIETQYFGPGTRLLVL.